The 28 T cell receptor beta chains below were found in one sample sequenced in a study of shared clonotypes between healthy human individuals. The method was immunoSEQ multiplex PCR; TCRdb's version includes in-frame clones alone and lacks a portion of them. The sample includes 2.3 million or so clones, 80% to 95% seen only once; the top ten take 0.39%. Material for sequencing was naive CD4+ T cells from PBMCs. As to subset: CD45RA+ positively selected. These receptors were taken from a young man in good health. Some clones in this sample may be carry-over from other donors' samples.

This clone has only one observation. This chain connects TRBV27 to TRBJ1-2; D possibly corresponds to TRBD1 (5 bases). Germline-derived CDR1 and CDR2 are MNHEY and SMNVEV (reference sequence). The CDR3 spans 14 residues. With 5 bases removed from V and 1 base from J, the gap between germline ends came to 11 bases. CDR3 sequence (DNA): TGTGCCAGCAGTACCCGGGGGGGTAACTATGGCTACACCTTC. This sequence encodes CASSTRGGNYGYTF.

This clone was observed once. This chain connects TRBV18 to TRBJ1-1; no reliable D call. Germline-derived CDR1 and CDR2 are KGHSH and LQKENI. This CDR3 comprises 16 residues. Deletions cut 1 base from V and 0 bases from J, with 12 bases between. CDR3 bases: TGTGCCAGCTCACCACGGGCCCGAGCGATGAACACTGAAGCTTTCTTT. It yields the protein CASSPRARAMNTEAFF.

V is TRBV6-5 and J is TRBJ1-3, with 7 bases lining up with TRBD1. This CDR3 has 15 residues. V was pared by 6 bases and J by 8 bases, with 13 bases of the junction left unmatched. Germline CDR1 is MNHEY and CDR2 is SVGAGI. The chain's CDR3 is CASRRQGIDGHTIYF. CDR3 DNA: TGTGCCAGCAGAAGACAGGGAATAGACGGTCACACCATATATTTT.

CDR3 in amino acids: CATSRDDRVIETQYF. The CDR3 nucleotides are TGTGCCACCAGCAGAGACGACAGGGTTATAGAGACCCAGTACTTC. This chain joins TRBV15 and TRBJ2-5; 7 nucleotides agree with TRBD1. Trimming cost V 0 bases and J 4 bases; bases outside gene matches: 5. Germline assignment: CDR1 LNHNV and CDR2 YYDKDF (reference sequence). The CDR3 totals 15 residues.

The chain joins TRBV5-4 to TRBJ2-6; 9 nucleotides line up with TRBD1. V was clipped by 4 bases and J by 2 bases; unmatched bases: 7. Germline V gene data show CDR1 as SGHNT and CDR2 as YYREEE (reference sequence). The CDR3 contains 17 residues. The CDR3 protein is CASSLGQGRPGANVLTF. CDR3 bases: TGTGCCAGCAGCCTCGGACAGGGGAGACCTGGGGCCAACGTCCTGACTTTC. The variable domain in full, completed from reference TRBV5-4 and TRBJ2-6, reads ETGVTQSPTHLIKTRGQQVTLRCSSQSGHNTVSWYQQALGQGPQFIFQYYREEENGRGNFPPRFSGLQFPNYSSELNVNALELDDSALYLCASSLGQGRPGANVLTFGAGSRLTVL.

The chain employs TRBV7-9 and TRBJ2-7; 14 positions match TRBD2. Germline loops: CDR1 SEHNR, CDR2 FQNEAQ (reference sequence). This CDR3 spans 18 amino acids. V gave up 9 bases and J gave up 1 base; unmatched junction bases: 14. CDR3 loop: CASSILGLAGEKSYEQYF. CDR3 bases: TGTGCCAGTTCTATTTTGGGACTAGCGGGAGAAAAGTCCTACGAGCAGTACTTC.

V is TRBV5-1 and J is TRBJ2-1; TRBD1 is a possible D gene (6 bases). V lost 4 bases to trimming and J lost 2 bases, with 10 bases between them. CDR3 length equals 14 residues. Germline V gives CDR1 SGHRS, CDR2 YFSETQ. The CDR3 DNA sequence: TGCGCCAGCAGCGGCAGGGGTCCCTACAATGAGCAGTTCTTC. Protein: CASSGRGPYNEQFF.

V is TRBV11-2 and J is TRBJ2-2, with D maybe TRBD2 (7 bases). Looked up from germline, CDR1 is SGHAT and CDR2 is FQNNGV. The CDR3 spans 16 residues. V lost 1 base, J lost 4 bases, and 13 bases lay in between. CDR3: CASSLARGGGTGELFF. The CDR3 DNA reads as TGTGCCAGCAGCTTAGCACGCGGGGGCGGCACCGGGGAGCTGTTTTTT.

This chain connects TRBV5-6 to TRBJ2-7, with a possible D match to TRBD2 (6 bases). Germline-derived CDR1 and CDR2 are SGHDT and YYEEEE. Trimming removed 3 bases at V and 7 bases at J, with 17 bases between. The CDR3 extends over 14 amino acids. CDR3 bases: TGTGCCAGCAGCTCGGACTACGCCTCGGGAGAGCAGTACTTC. This gives the protein CASSSDYASGEQYF.

CDR3 loop: CASSLQGFNSNQPQHF. The CDR3 DNA reads TGTGCCAGCAGCCTCCAGGGATTCAATAGCAATCAGCCCCAGCATTTT. V usage is TRBV28 and J usage is TRBJ1-5; D is possibly TRBD1 (5 bases). Germline-derived CDR1 and CDR2 are MDHEN and SYDVKM. This CDR3 is 16 amino acids long. With 6 bases removed from V and 0 bases from J, the gap between germline ends came to 15 bases.

The chain joins TRBV5-1 to TRBJ2-5; 16 bases are a match to TRBD2. Trimming removed 4 bases from V and 4 bases from J; junction bases left unmatched: 7. This CDR3 comprises 17 residues. Germline values: CDR1 SGHRS, CDR2 YFSETQ. The DNA of the CDR3 is TGCGCCAGCAGCCAAGGGACTAGCGGGAGGGCCGCAGAGACCCAGTACTTC. It encodes CASSQGTSGRAAETQYF.

The chain couples TRBV5-4 to TRBJ2-5; TRBD2 matches 9 bases. This CDR3 is 15 amino acids long. Unmatched junction bases numbered 4, after V lost 4 bases and J lost 0 bases. CDR1 and CDR2 (germline): SGHNT, YYREEE (reference sequence). In nucleotides, the CDR3 is TGTGCCAGCAGCGGATCTAGCGGGAACCAAGAGACCCAGTACTTC. Its protein product is CASSGSSGNQETQYF. Filled out from reference TRBV5-4 and TRBJ2-5, the complete variable domain reads ETGVTQSPTHLIKTRGQQVTLRCSSQSGHNTVSWYQQALGQGPQFIFQYYREEENGRGNFPPRFSGLQFPNYSSELNVNALELDDSALYLCASSGSSGNQETQYFGPGTRLLVL.

The V gene is TRBV7-2, the J gene TRBJ1-5, with 8 bases identical to TRBD1. The germline gives CDR1 SGHTA, CDR2 FQGNSA. This CDR3 is built from 18 residues. After removal of 1 base from V and 7 bases from J, the junction contained 15 bases not matched to a gene. The CDR3 sequence: CASSLVGTGAIMSQPQHF. The CDR3 DNA sequence: TGTGCCAGCAGCTTAGTGGGGACAGGAGCCATAATGAGCCAGCCCCAGCATTTT. The variable domain in full, completed from reference TRBV7-2 and TRBJ1-5, reads GAGVSQSPSNKVTEKGKDVELRCDPISGHTALYWYRQSLGQGLEFLIYFQGNSAPDKSGLPSDRFSAERTGGSVSTLTIQRTQQEDSAVYLCASSLVGTGAIMSQPQHFGDGTRLSIL.

The chain joins TRBV5-1 to TRBJ2-7; 7 nucleotides match TRBD1. V was clipped by 1 base and J by 5 bases; unmatched bases: 9. CDR1 and CDR2 from the germline V gene are SGHRS and YFSETQ. This CDR3 has 15 amino acids. As DNA, the CDR3 is TGCGCCAGCAGCTTGTTAGGGGGCCCCTCTGACGAGCAGTACTTC. The encoded protein is CASSLLGGPSDEQYF.

The chain's CDR3 is CASSFRYGTEAFF. The CDR3 DNA reads TGTGCCAGCAGTTTTAGGTACGGCACTGAAGCTTTCTTT. The V and J genes are TRBV27 and TRBJ1-1; D unresolved. The ends were cut back, 3 bases at V and 4 bases at J, with 9 bases in the middle. The germline gives CDR1 MNHEY, CDR2 SMNVEV (reference sequence). The CDR3 consists of 13 residues.

This clone was seen a few times. The chain carries TRBV7-8 and TRBJ2-5, with 9 bases that match TRBD2. This CDR3 comprises 18 residues. In germline, CDR1 is SGHVS, CDR2 FQNEAQ. Trimming cost V 4 bases and J 1 base; bases outside gene matches: 13. As DNA, the CDR3 is TGTGCCAGCAGCTCTGGACTAGCGTCCCGCCGAATCCAAGAGACCCAGTACTTC. It encodes CASSSGLASRRIQETQYF.

The rearrangement uses TRBV7-9 and TRBJ2-5, with D maybe TRBD1 (6 bases). Germline-derived CDR1 and CDR2 are SEHNR and FQNEAQ (reference sequence). This CDR3 has 14 residues. The germline V and J ends were trimmed by 2 bases and 5 bases, with 12 bases remaining between them. CDR3: CASSLNRAKETQYF. The CDR3 DNA reads TGTGCCAGCAGCTTAAACAGGGCTAAGGAGACCCAGTACTTC.

The chain carries TRBV7-2 and TRBJ2-3, with D possibly being TRBD1 (5 bases). The CDR3 is made up of 15 amino acids. Germline V CDR1 and CDR2: SGHTA, FQGNSA. The V end lost 1 base, the J end lost 4 bases, and 12 bases lay between the germline ends. CDR3 loop: CASSLVGVSADTQYF. CDR3 bases: TGTGCCAGCAGCTTAGTAGGGGTGAGCGCAGATACGCAGTATTTT.

This chain joins TRBV6-1 and TRBJ2-4, with D perhaps matching TRBD1 or TRBD2 (6 bases each). Germline loops: CDR1 MNHNS, CDR2 SASEGT. The CDR3 spans 14 residues. The germline V and J ends were trimmed by 3 bases and 8 bases, with 14 bases remaining between them. The CDR3 sequence: CASSDLGGKDIQYF. DNA for the CDR3: TGTGCCAGCAGTGACCTGGGGGGCAAGGACATTCAGTACTTC.

This clone was counted a single time. The chain uses TRBV19 and TRBJ1-5; D gene uncertain. This CDR3 is built from 18 residues. Trimming removed 3 bases at V and 7 bases at J, with 25 bases between. The germline V gene has CDR1 LNHDA and CDR2 SQIVND (reference sequence). The CDR3 loop reads CASSIVRGVVDHGQPQHF. The CDR3 DNA is TGTGCCAGTAGTATCGTTCGAGGTGTGGTGGACCACGGGCAGCCCCAGCATTTT.

This clone appeared a single time. This rearrangement joins TRBV9 to TRBJ2-5, with TRBD1 matching 8 bases. Looked up from germline, CDR1 is SGDLS and CDR2 is YYNGEE. The CDR3 runs to 18 residues. V shed 4 bases and J 2 bases; nucleotides not matched to a gene: 16. CDR3: CASSMTGTGGPVQETQYF. The CDR3 DNA reads TGTGCCAGCAGCATGACCGGGACAGGAGGCCCCGTTCAAGAGACCCAGTACTTC. Using reference TRBV9 and TRBJ2-5 for the parts outside the CDR3, the full variable domain is DSGVTQTPKHLITATGQRVTLRCSPRSGDLSVYWYQQSLDQGLQFLIQYYNGEERAKGNILERFSAQQFPDLHSELNLSSLELGDSALYFCASSMTGTGGPVQETQYFGPGTRLLVL.

In DNA, the CDR3 is TGTGCCAGTAGTACTACAGGGTTTTACGAGCAGTACTTC. It specifies CASSTTGFYEQYF. The rearrangement joins TRBV19 to TRBJ2-7; D is perhaps TRBD1 (6 bases). Trimming left V 4 bases short and J 4 bases short, with 11 bases between. The CDR3 runs to 13 residues. From germline, CDR1 is LNHDA and CDR2 SQIVND (reference sequence).

The rearrangement uses TRBV7-9 and TRBJ2-1; tentatively, D is TRBD1 (6 bases). V lost 7 bases and J lost 6, with 10 bases in between. The germline gives CDR1 SEHNR, CDR2 FQNEAQ (reference sequence). CDR3 length: 12 amino acids. The CDR3 region has the DNA TGTGCCAGCACCCTAGGGGGCAATGAGCAGTTCTTC. Translated: CASTLGGNEQFF.

This clone showed up just once. The chain recombines TRBV10-1 with TRBJ2-7; 13 nucleotides match TRBD2. J lost 9 bases, V lost 0 bases, and 8 bases had no gene match. Per the germline V gene, CDR1 is WNHNN and CDR2 is SYGVQD (reference sequence). CDR3 size: 16 residues. The DNA of the CDR3 is TGCGCCAGCAGTGAGTCAGCGGGACTAGCGGGACCAGGGCAGTACTTC. Protein: CASSESAGLAGPGQYF.

This clone was detected only once. This CDR3 is also generated by other DNA sequences in the sample. The J gene is TRBJ1-1, the V gene TRBV25-1; D call uncertain. This CDR3 is built from 13 residues. V was cut by 6 bases and J by 1 base, with 9 bases left in between. Germline CDR1 and CDR2: MGHDK and SYGVNS. This CDR3 reads CASSPFPNTEAFF. The CDR3 DNA reads as TGTGCCAGCAGCCCCTTCCCGAACACTGAAGCTTTCTTT.

CDR3 amino acids: CASSRKQGYEQYF. The CDR3 bases are TGTGCCAGCAGCCGAAAGCAGGGATACGAGCAGTACTTC. The chain joins TRBV28 to TRBJ2-7, with TRBD1 as a possible D gene (5 bases). In germline, CDR1 is MDHEN, CDR2 SYDVKM. V gave up 6 bases and J gave up 4 bases, with 13 bases separating them. The CDR3 covers 13 residues.

As DNA, the CDR3 is TGTGCCAGCTCACCAATTGTTGGGGCGGGTGGCTACACCTTC. Translation gives CASSPIVGAGGYTF. This chain links TRBV18 with TRBJ1-2, with D perhaps matching TRBD1 (5 bases). Trimming took off 2 bases at V and 7 bases at J, with 14 bases between the two ends. This CDR3 is built from 14 residues. CDR1 is KGHSH and CDR2 is LQKENI in the germline V gene. Drawing the rest from reference TRBV18 and TRBJ1-2, the complete variable domain is NAGVMQNPRHLVRRRGQEARLRCSPMKGHSHVYWYRQLPEEGLKFMVYLQKENIIDESGMPKERFSAEFPKEGPSILRIQQVVRGDSAAYFCASSPIVGAGGYTFGSGTRLTVV.

This chain links TRBV2 with TRBJ1-1; no clear D. The CDR3 contains 10 residues. The ends were cut back, 7 bases at V and 1 base at J, with 1 base in the middle. Germline V gives CDR1 SNHLY, CDR2 FYNNEI. The CDR3 DNA is TGTGCCAGCACGAACACTGAAGCTTTCTTT. Residues: CASTNTEAFF.